Following are 23 T cell receptor beta chains from one sample sequenced in a study of blood T cells in healthy people across ages. Through a sample-barcoded 5' primer and a J-beta primer mix, a second PCR was run for roughly 6 to 11 cycles. TCRdb re-called the 5' RACE reads with MiXCR, one entry per CDR3 protein. The table lists approximately 1.5 million distinct CDR3 sequences, around 35% of them singletons. Material for sequencing was blood. Receptor source: a woman aged 30 to 39 in good health.

This clonotype was observed a handful of times. The chain couples TRBV5-1 to TRBJ1-2, with 7 bases fitting TRBD1. This CDR3 is built from 13 residues. Germline-derived CDR1 and CDR2 are SGHRS and YFSETQ. V trimming: 3 bases; J trimming: 7 bases; junction bases outside the gene matches: 6. The CDR3 DNA sequence: TGCGCCAGCAGCTCTGACAGGGTATTTGGCTACACCTTC. Its protein product is CASSSDRVFGYTF.

In its sample, this clonotype was seen many times. The chain recombines TRBV3-1 with TRBJ2-1; tentative D call: TRBD1 (5 bases). V was shortened by 0 bases and J by 2 bases, with 5 bases between the two germline ends. The CDR3 spans 14 residues. CDR1 and CDR2 (germline): LGHDT, YNNKEL (reference sequence). The CDR3 DNA reads as TGTGCCAGCAGCCAAGACAGGGCCTACAATGAGCAGTTCTTC. It translates to CASSQDRAYNEQFF.

This clonotype was seen ten or more times. The V gene is TRBV13, the J gene TRBJ2-1; 11 nucleotides agree with TRBD2. The V gene's germline CDR1 is PRHDT and CDR2 FYEKMQ (reference sequence). The V segment lost 5 bases and the J segment 2 bases; nucleotides outside the gene matches: 2. This CDR3 region has 15 residues. CDR3 sequence reads: CASSRSGGAYNEQFF. The CDR3 DNA reads TGTGCCAGCAGCCGTAGCGGGGGGGCCTACAATGAGCAGTTCTTC.

V is TRBV15 and J is TRBJ1-2; 11 nucleotides line up with TRBD1. Germline V gives CDR1 LNHNV, CDR2 YYDKDF (reference sequence). CDR3 size: 16 residues. Trimming removed 2 bases from V and 6 bases from J; junction bases left unmatched: 8. The CDR3 loop is CATSRRFGTGGDGYTF. In DNA form, the CDR3 reads TGTGCCACCAGCAGAAGATTTGGGACAGGGGGTGATGGCTACACCTTC.

At least ten counts were recorded for this clonotype. V and J are TRBV29-1 and TRBJ2-1; a weak D match, TRBD2 (5 bases). V lost 5 bases and J 4 bases, leaving 12 bases between the germline ends. The CDR3 loop spans 13 amino acids. The germline CDR1 and CDR2 sequences are SQVTM and ANQGSEA. The CDR3 DNA sequence: TGCAGCGTTTTATCGGGGTCGTACAATGAGCAGTTCTTC. This gives the protein CSVLSGSYNEQFF.

As DNA, the CDR3 is TGTGCCAGCAGGCCAGGGGGACCCTACGAGCAGTACTTC. Protein product: CASRPGGPYEQYF. This rearrangement joins TRBV27 to TRBJ2-7; 7 bases agree with TRBD1. CDR1 and CDR2 (germline): MNHEY, SMNVEV (reference sequence). The CDR3 has 13 amino acids. The trim removed 6 bases at V and 2 bases at J, leaving 4 bases unmatched.

The rearrangement joins TRBV29-1 to TRBJ1-1; 8 nucleotides agree with TRBD1. The CDR3 runs 13 residues. Germline V gives CDR1 SQVTM, CDR2 ANQGSEA. CDR3 region: CNAETGANTEAFF. In DNA form, the CDR3 reads TGCAACGCCGAGACAGGGGCGAACACTGAAGCTTTCTTT. Drawing the rest from reference TRBV29-1 and TRBJ1-1, the complete variable domain is SAVISQKPSRDICQRGTSLTIQCQVDSQVTMMFWYRQQPGQSLTLIATANQGSEATYESGFVIDKFPISRPNLTFSTLTVSNMSPEDSSIYLCNAETGANTEAFFGQGTRLTVV.

The chain has TRBV7-2 and TRBJ2-7, with D possibly TRBD2 on 6 matching bases. In germline, CDR1 is SGHTA, CDR2 FQGNSA. Trimming left V 4 bases short and J 3 bases short, with 16 bases between. The length of the CDR3 is 15 residues. CDR3 sequence reads: CASSWVELAIYEQYF. DNA of the CDR3: TGTGCCAGCAGCTGGGTGGAGCTAGCGATCTACGAGCAGTACTTC.

The chain has TRBV9 and TRBJ2-1; no reliable D call. CDR1 and CDR2 from the germline V gene are SGDLS and YYNGEE. The V and J ends lost 3 bases and 0 bases respectively, with 10 bases between them. CDR3 length equals 15 residues. The CDR3 spells CASSAPLSSYNEQFF. The CDR3 nucleotides are TGTGCCAGCAGCGCTCCCTTATCCTCCTACAATGAGCAGTTCTTC.

Only one count was recorded for this clonotype. The chain joins TRBV10-3 to TRBJ1-4, with TRBD1 matching 8 bases. There are 12 residues in the CDR3. CDR1 is ENHRY, CDR2 SYGVKD, per germline. Trimming took 7 bases from V and 7 from J; bases not matched to a gene: 2. The CDR3 sequence is CAIKDRGEKLFF. The CDR3 DNA is TGTGCCATCAAAGACAGGGGTGAAAAACTGTTTTTT.

The chain has TRBV20-1 and TRBJ2-5; TRBD1 agrees at 8 bases. Per the germline V gene, CDR1 is DFQATT and CDR2 is SNEGSKA (reference sequence). The CDR3 contains 14 residues. V was pared by 3 bases and J by 2 bases, with 5 bases of the junction left unmatched. The DNA for the CDR3 is TGCAGTGCTAGTGCAGGGGGCGTGCAAGAGACCCAGTACTTC. It encodes CSASAGGVQETQYF.

The chain recombines TRBV3-1 with TRBJ1-6; D is uncertain. The length of the CDR3 is 14 residues. Germline loops: CDR1 LGHDT, CDR2 YNNKEL (reference sequence). V lost 1 base and J 8 bases, leaving 9 bases between the germline ends. The CDR3, as DNA: TGTGCCAGCAGCCAAGGACGGAGTTATTCACCCCTCCACTTT. Encoded protein: CASSQGRSYSPLHF.

This clonotype was recorded many times. The V call is TRBV4-1, the J call TRBJ2-7, with TRBD2 identical over 9 bases. CDR1 and CDR2 (germline): MGHRA, YSYEKL. The ends lost 0 bases at V and 1 base at J; junction bases unmatched: 7. The CDR3 loop spans 17 amino acids. CDR3: CASSQEASSGVSYEQYF. The CDR3 bases are TGCGCCAGCAGCCAAGAGGCGTCTAGCGGGGTGTCCTACGAGCAGTACTTC.

The sample holds a few counts of this clonotype. As DNA, the CDR3 is TGTGCCAGCCGCATGACAGGGAGGGAGACCCAGTACTTC. Its protein is CASRMTGRETQYF. The J gene is TRBJ2-5, the V gene TRBV5-5; possibly TRBD1 for D (7 bases). The germline gives CDR1 SGHKS, CDR2 YYEKEE (reference sequence). This CDR3 contains 13 residues. V lost 7 bases and J lost 5, with 15 bases in between.

Regarding this clonotype: Germline and junction disagree at one end, which may indicate a read error. The rearrangement links TRBV12-3 or TRBV12-4 to TRBJ1-2; D unresolved. This CDR3 has 15 residues. CDR3: CAGSADGIVSYGYTF. The CDR3 nucleotides are TGTGCCGGCAGTGCGGACGGGATCGTGAGCTATGGCTACACCTTC.

This chain links TRBV20-1 with TRBJ2-3; tentatively, D is TRBD2 (6 bases). The CDR3 runs to 14 residues. Germline V lookup: CDR1 DFQATT, CDR2 SNEGSKA (reference sequence). V was shortened by 3 bases and J by 1 base, with 11 bases between the two germline ends. For the CDR3, the DNA is TGCAGTGCTAGTCGTTCGGGGGGCACAGATACGCAGTATTTT. Translation: CSASRSGGTDTQYF.

The rearrangement uses TRBV20-1 and TRBJ2-1; 9 nucleotides agree with TRBD2. The J segment lost 4 bases and the V segment lost 5 bases, leaving 18 bases of the junction unmatched. This CDR3 spans 18 amino acids. Germline CDR1 reads DFQATT; CDR2 reads SNEGSKA (reference sequence). In nucleotides, the CDR3 is TGCAGTGCTCCACGCTATTCCCCATGGCGGGAGGGATACAATGAGCAGTTCTTC. It codes for CSAPRYSPWREGYNEQFF.

About this clonotype: A junction end diverges from the germline sequence, so it may reflect a read error. The chain employs TRBV25-1 and TRBJ2-1; the match to TRBD2 covers 10 bases. The CDR3 runs 15 residues. Germline assignment: CDR1 MGHDK and CDR2 SYGVNS. CDR3 nucleotide sequence: TGTGCCAGCAGGAGCGGGGGGGCAATCTACGATGAGCAGTTCTTC. Translating it yields CASRSGGAIYDEQFF.

This clonotype was counted only a few times. The chain combines TRBV7-2 with TRBJ1-2; 8 bases map to TRBD1. This CDR3 region has 16 residues. V dropped 4 bases and J dropped 4; count of bases not matched to a gene: 11. Germline lookup yields CDR1 SGHTA and CDR2 FQGNSA. This CDR3 reads CASSSRAGQDLYGYTF. DNA of the CDR3: TGTGCCAGCAGCTCAAGGGCGGGACAGGACCTCTATGGCTACACCTTC.

The rearrangement links TRBV20-1 to TRBJ2-7; TRBD1 agrees at 9 bases. The CDR3 has 15 residues. Germline loops: CDR1 DFQATT, CDR2 SNEGSKA (reference sequence). The V and J ends lost 3 bases and 1 base, in that order; junction bases with no gene match: 7. This CDR3 reads CSARPGQGFSYEQYF. The DNA for the CDR3 is TGCAGTGCTAGGCCGGGACAGGGTTTTTCCTACGAGCAGTACTTC.

CDR3 coding DNA: TGCAGTGCTAGAGACCCCCGCTTCTACAATGAGCAGTTCTTC. It is translated as CSARDPRFYNEQFF. The chain recombines TRBV20-1 with TRBJ2-1; D gene uncertain. Germline CDR1 DFQATT, CDR2 SNEGSKA (reference sequence). The CDR3 contains 14 residues. V lost 0 bases, J lost 3 bases, and 9 bases lay in between.

A few counts support this clonotype. The rearrangement joins TRBV7-3 to TRBJ2-5; a possible D gene is TRBD2 (6 bases). Between the trimmed V and J ends, which lost 5 bases and 1 base, there was a span of 14 bases. Per germline, CDR1 SGHTA and CDR2 FQGTGA. This CDR3 has 15 amino acids. The CDR3 DNA sequence: TGTGCCAGCAGCGCACTCCCGACTAGCCAAGAGACCCAGTACTTC. Translation: CASSALPTSQETQYF. Using reference TRBV7-3 and TRBJ2-5 for the parts outside the CDR3, the full variable domain is GAGVSQTPSNKVTEKGKYVELRCDPISGHTALYWYRQSLGQGPEFLIYFQGTGAADDSGLPNDRFFAVRPEGSVSTLKIQRTERGDSAVYLCASSALPTSQETQYFGPGTRLLVL.

Concerning this clonotype itself: This sequence may be a read error, since a much larger clone differs from it by one base. The chain carries TRBV10-3 and TRBJ2-7; D is uncertain. Germline CDR1 is ENHRY and CDR2 is SYGVKD. The CDR3 is 12 amino acids. The CDR3 reads CAISESDYGQYF. The CDR3 coding sequence is TGTGCCATCAGTGAGTCTGATTACGGGCAGTACTTC.